These 5 T cell receptor beta chains were sequenced from one sample in a study of Graves' ophthalmopathy and Graves' hyperthyroidism (dated by TCRdb to 2017 to 2018). The reads were generated on an Illumina HiSeq 2000. For repertoire sequencing, the TCR beta CDR3 regions were amplified from RNA transcripts. The first round was an RT-PCR using HTBI primers with the Qiagen OneStep RT-PCR kit, and this first round was followed by a second-round multiplex PCR, then size selection and purification. The public sequencing data were trimmed at Q25 with fastp and processed into clonotypes with MiXCR by TCRdb, which kept only in-frame beta chains. CDR3 protein sequences are deduplicated, and each keeps its most common genes and DNA. The sample includes roughly 1.1 million distinct CDR3 sequences, with about two fifths observed a single time. The ten largest clonotypes hold more than 9.5% of the sample. Source material: peripheral blood or thyroid tissue (not recorded which). Receptors were obtained from an adult man with Graves' hyperthyroidism.

This rearrangement joins TRBV7-2 to TRBJ2-7, with 7 bases matching TRBD2. The CDR3 is 13 residues long. Trimming took 8 bases from V and 5 from J; bases not matched to a gene: 9. Germline assignment: CDR1 SGHTA and CDR2 FQGNSA. In nucleotides, the CDR3 is TGTGCCAGCGGGTTAGCGGGCAGCGACGAGCAGTACTTC. It specifies CASGLAGSDEQYF.

This clonotype was seen ten or more times. The CDR3 DNA is TGTGCCAGCAGCTTATCTAGAAATCAAGAGACCCAGTACTTC. Protein sequence: CASSLSRNQETQYF. The V gene is TRBV7-9, the J gene TRBJ2-5; D uncertain. The CDR3 runs to 14 residues. V dropped 2 bases and J dropped 2 bases, with 9 bases sitting between them. The germline gives CDR1 SEHNR, CDR2 FQNEAQ (reference sequence).

The V gene is TRBV20-1, the J gene TRBJ2-7; possibly TRBD1 for D (6 bases). This CDR3 has 14 residues. Between the trimmed V and J ends, which lost 3 bases and 3 bases, there was a span of 15 bases. Germline CDR1 and CDR2: DFQATT and SNEGSKA (reference sequence). The CDR3 is CSARGDRTVYEQYF. CDR3 bases: TGCAGTGCTAGGGGAGACAGGACAGTCTACGAGCAGTACTTC.

Note on this clonotype: A much larger clone differs from this one at a single base, so this may be a read error. The chain has TRBV10-2 and TRBJ2-7; D possibly uses TRBD1 or TRBD2 (5 bases each). CDR1 is WSHSY, CDR2 SAAADI, per germline. V was trimmed by 6 bases and J by 2 bases, leaving 14 bases between them. This CDR3 is built from 14 residues. The CDR3 nucleotides read TGCGCCAGCAGCCGTCGGGACGGCCCCTACGAGCAGTACTTC. Translating gives CASSRRDGPYEQYF.

The chain employs TRBV5-1 and TRBJ2-3; 7 bases align to TRBD2. CDR3 length: 15 amino acids. Trimming removed 4 bases from V and 5 bases from J; junction bases left unmatched: 10. Germline V CDR1 and CDR2: SGHRS, YFSETQ. The CDR3 sequence is CASSPSTGGIDTQYF. The CDR3 DNA reads as TGCGCCAGCAGCCCATCCACCGGGGGGATAGATACGCAGTATTTT.